The 10 T cell receptor beta chains below were found in one sample sequenced in a study of CD8+ T cells in alopecia areata. RNA was extracted and reverse transcribed into cDNA as the sequencing template. Repertoires were generated with immunoSEQ multiplex PCR, while TCRdb's copy carries only in-frame clones and drops some. The sample has about 200,000 clones, 55% to 70% seen once. As to treatment: oral pan-JAK inhibitor, 5-10 mg twice daily. This specimen was CD4+ T cells sorted from blood, taken at week 24, from a patient treated with tofacitinib. The receptors derive from a human donor with alopecia areata.

J is TRBJ1-1 and V is TRBV7-9; weak D call: TRBD1 (5 bases). The V and J ends lost 3 bases and 4 bases respectively, with 12 bases between them. The length of the CDR3 is 14 residues. Germline CDR1 SEHNR, CDR2 FQNEAQ (reference sequence). The CDR3 DNA reads as TGTGCCAGCAGCTTTTCCTTGGGGACCACTGAAGCTTTCTTT. Translated, it gives CASSFSLGTTEAFF.

The chain has TRBV10-3 and TRBJ2-5; D is perhaps TRBD2 (6 bases). Trimming pared 10 bases from V and 2 bases from J, leaving 11 bases between. The length of the CDR3 is 12 residues. Germline V CDR1 and CDR2: ENHRY, SYGVKD. The DNA of the CDR3 is TGTGCCACGGCTAGCGTACAAGAGACCCAGTACTTC. Protein sequence: CATASVQETQYF.

This clone showed up just a few times. This chain links TRBV10-3 with TRBJ2-3; TRBD1 might be the D (6 bases). The V gene lost 5 bases and the J gene lost 2 bases, with 14 bases spanning the gap. Germline V gene sequence: CDR1 ENHRY, CDR2 SYGVKD. This CDR3 region has 15 residues. The CDR3: CAISIGQPNTDTQYF. DNA for the CDR3: TGTGCCATCAGTATTGGACAGCCAAACACAGATACGCAGTATTTT.

The chain combines TRBV25-1 with TRBJ1-2; TRBD1 matches at 8 bases. The CDR3 length is 12 residues. The V segment lost 4 bases and the J segment 8 bases; nucleotides outside the gene matches: 3. Germline values: CDR1 MGHDK, CDR2 SYGVNS. CDR3 in amino acids: CASSVTGAGYTF. For the CDR3, the DNA is TGTGCCAGCAGTGTGACAGGGGCGGGCTACACCTTC.

The chain joins TRBV7-2 to TRBJ2-3, with no clear D. This CDR3 has 15 residues. Germline V gene sequence: CDR1 SGHTA, CDR2 FQGNSA. Trimming pared 5 bases from V and 2 bases from J, leaving 14 bases between. This chain's CDR3 is CASSPAGLATDTQYF. The CDR3 nucleotides read TGTGCCAGCAGCCCAGCTGGGCTCGCCACAGATACGCAGTATTTT.

The chain couples TRBV18 to TRBJ2-7, with TRBD2 as a possible D gene (6 bases). CDR1 and CDR2 (germline): KGHSH, LQKENI. The CDR3 totals 13 residues. Trimming cost V 6 bases and J 6 bases, with 15 bases left between them. The CDR3 DNA reads as TGTGCCAGCTCGCCCGATGGAGGGGCCGAGCAGTACTTC. Translation: CASSPDGGAEQYF.

The rearrangement joins TRBV5-1 to TRBJ2-3; 10 bases fit TRBD2. The V segment lost 4 bases and the J segment 0 bases; nucleotides outside the gene matches: 5. CDR3 length: 16 residues. Germline V gives CDR1 SGHRS, CDR2 YFSETQ. Here the CDR3 DNA reads TGCGCCAGCAGCCTTAGCGGGGGGAGTAGCACAGATACGCAGTATTTT. It encodes CASSLSGGSSTDTQYF. Full variable domain (remainder filled in from reference TRBV5-1 and TRBJ2-3): KAGVTQTPRYLIKTRGQQVTLSCSPISGHRSVSWYQQTPGQGLQFLFEYFSETQRNKGNFPGRFSGRQFSNSRSEMNVSTLELGDSALYLCASSLSGGSSTDTQYFGPGTRLTVL.

The chain links TRBV7-2 to TRBJ2-5; 13 nucleotides agree with TRBD2. Germline CDR1 SGHTA, CDR2 FQGNSA. This CDR3 region has 15 residues. V lost 1 base, J lost 5 bases, and 1 base stayed unmatched. CDR3 in DNA: TGTGCCAGCAGCTTAGTGACTAGCGGGGGGGAGACCCAGTACTTC. Translated, it gives CASSLVTSGGETQYF.

The chain recombines TRBV7-6 with TRBJ1-6; D is unclear. The length of the CDR3 is 16 residues. Per germline, CDR1 SGHVS and CDR2 FNYEAQ. Trimming stripped 1 base from V and 13 bases from J, with 20 bases between. The CDR3 reads CASSLVSGRSNGPLHF. The CDR3 nucleotides read TGTGCCAGCAGCTTAGTGTCTGGGCGGTCGAACGGTCCCCTCCACTTT.

The V gene is TRBV27, the J gene TRBJ2-1, with 7 bases identical to TRBD2. This CDR3 comprises 15 residues. Trimming at V came to 8 bases and at J to 5 bases, leaving 12 bases not matched to a gene. Germline CDR1 MNHEY, CDR2 SMNVEV (reference sequence). The CDR3 DNA reads TGTGCCAGCGGTGGGCACGCGGCGGGGGACAATGAGCAGTTCTTC. It is translated as CASGGHAAGDNEQFF.